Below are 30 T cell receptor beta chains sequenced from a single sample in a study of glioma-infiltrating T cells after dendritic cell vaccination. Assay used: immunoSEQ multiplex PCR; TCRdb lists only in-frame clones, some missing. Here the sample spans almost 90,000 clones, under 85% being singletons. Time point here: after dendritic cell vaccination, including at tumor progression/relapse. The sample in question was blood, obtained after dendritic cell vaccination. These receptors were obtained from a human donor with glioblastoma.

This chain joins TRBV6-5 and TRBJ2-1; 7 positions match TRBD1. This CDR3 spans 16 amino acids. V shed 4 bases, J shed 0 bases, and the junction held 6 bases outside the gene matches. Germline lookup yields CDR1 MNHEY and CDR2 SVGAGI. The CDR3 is CASSFRTGGSYNEQFF. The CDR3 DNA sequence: TGTGCCAGCAGTTTTAGGACAGGCGGCTCCTACAATGAGCAGTTCTTC.

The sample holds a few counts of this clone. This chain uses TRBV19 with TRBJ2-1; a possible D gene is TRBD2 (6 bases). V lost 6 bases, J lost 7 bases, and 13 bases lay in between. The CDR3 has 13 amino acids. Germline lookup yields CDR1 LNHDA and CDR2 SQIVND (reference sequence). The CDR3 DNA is TGTGCCAGTAGCCCTCGGGACTTAAATGAGCAGTTCTTC. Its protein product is CASSPRDLNEQFF.

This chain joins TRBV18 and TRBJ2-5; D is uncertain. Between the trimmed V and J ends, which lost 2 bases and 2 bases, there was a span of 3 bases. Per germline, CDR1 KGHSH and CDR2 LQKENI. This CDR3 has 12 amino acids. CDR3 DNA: TGTGCCAGCTCACCATCGCAAGAGACCCAGTACTTC. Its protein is CASSPSQETQYF.

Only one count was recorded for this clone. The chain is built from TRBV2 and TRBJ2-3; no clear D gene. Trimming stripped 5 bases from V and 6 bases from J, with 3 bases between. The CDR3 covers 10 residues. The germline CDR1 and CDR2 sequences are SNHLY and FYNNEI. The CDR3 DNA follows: TGTGCCAGCAGTCGGGATACGCAGTATTTT. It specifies CASSRDTQYF.

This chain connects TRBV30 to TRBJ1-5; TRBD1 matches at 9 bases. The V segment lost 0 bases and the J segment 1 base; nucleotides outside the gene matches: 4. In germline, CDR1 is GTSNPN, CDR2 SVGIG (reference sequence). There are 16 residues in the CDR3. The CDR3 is CAWSVTGTGSNQPQHF. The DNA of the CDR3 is TGTGCCTGGAGTGTGACCGGGACAGGGAGCAATCAGCCCCAGCATTTT.

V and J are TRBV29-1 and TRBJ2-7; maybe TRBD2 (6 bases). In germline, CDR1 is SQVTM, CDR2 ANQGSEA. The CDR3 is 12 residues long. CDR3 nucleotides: TGCAGTGCCAGGAGGGGTGCATACGAGCAGTACTTC. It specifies CSARRGAYEQYF.

CDR3 loop: CASSDNRLGYTGELFF. For the CDR3, the DNA is TGTGCCAGCAGCGATAACAGGCTCGGGTACACCGGGGAGCTGTTTTTT. The genes are TRBV6-6 and TRBJ2-2; weak D call: TRBD1 (5 bases). Per the germline V gene, CDR1 is MNHNY and CDR2 is SVGAGI (reference sequence). Trimming cost V 6 bases and J 3 bases, with 17 bases left between them. There are 16 residues in the CDR3.

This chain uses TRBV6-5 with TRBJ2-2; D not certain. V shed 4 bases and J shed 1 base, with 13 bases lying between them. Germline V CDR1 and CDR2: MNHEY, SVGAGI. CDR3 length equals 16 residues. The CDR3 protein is CASSSAPSENTGELFF. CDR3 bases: TGTGCCAGCAGTTCCGCCCCTAGTGAGAACACCGGGGAGCTGTTTTTT.

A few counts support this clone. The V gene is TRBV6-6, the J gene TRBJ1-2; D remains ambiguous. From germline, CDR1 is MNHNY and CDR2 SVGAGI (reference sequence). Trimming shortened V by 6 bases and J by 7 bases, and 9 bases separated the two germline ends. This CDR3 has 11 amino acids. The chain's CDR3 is CASRPGGGYTF. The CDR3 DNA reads TGTGCCAGCAGGCCGGGAGGTGGCTACACCTTC.

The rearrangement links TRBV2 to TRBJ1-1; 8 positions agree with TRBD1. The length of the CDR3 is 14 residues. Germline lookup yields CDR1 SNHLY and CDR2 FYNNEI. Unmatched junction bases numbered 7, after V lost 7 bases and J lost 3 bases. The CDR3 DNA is TGTGCCAGCATAAACAGGGGGTATGACACTGAAGCTTTCTTT. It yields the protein CASINRGYDTEAFF.

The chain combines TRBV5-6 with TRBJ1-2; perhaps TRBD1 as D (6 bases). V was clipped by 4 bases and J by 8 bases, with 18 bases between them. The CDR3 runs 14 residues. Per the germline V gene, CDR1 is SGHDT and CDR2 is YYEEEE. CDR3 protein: CASSPRAGGQGYTF. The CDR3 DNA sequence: TGTGCCAGCAGCCCCAGGGCGGGGGGGCAAGGCTACACCTTC.

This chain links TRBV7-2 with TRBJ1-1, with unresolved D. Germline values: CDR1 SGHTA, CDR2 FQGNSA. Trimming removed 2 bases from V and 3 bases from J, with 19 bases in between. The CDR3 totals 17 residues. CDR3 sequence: CASSLPRSSPGDTEAFF. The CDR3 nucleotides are TGTGCCAGCAGCTTACCCCGGTCCAGTCCGGGTGACACTGAAGCTTTCTTT.

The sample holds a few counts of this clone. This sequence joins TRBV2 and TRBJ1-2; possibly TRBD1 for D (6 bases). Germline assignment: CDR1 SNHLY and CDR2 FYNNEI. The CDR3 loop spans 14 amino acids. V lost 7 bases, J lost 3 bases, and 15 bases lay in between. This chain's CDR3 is CASNEQGGDYGYTF. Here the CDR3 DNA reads TGTGCCAGCAACGAACAGGGAGGGGACTATGGCTACACCTTC.

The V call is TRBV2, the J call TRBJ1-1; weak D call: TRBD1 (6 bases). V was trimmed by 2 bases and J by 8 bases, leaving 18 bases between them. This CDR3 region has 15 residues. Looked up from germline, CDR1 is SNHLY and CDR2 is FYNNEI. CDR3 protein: CASSESSTGDGEAFF. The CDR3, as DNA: TGTGCCAGCAGTGAAAGCTCGACAGGCGACGGGGAAGCTTTCTTT. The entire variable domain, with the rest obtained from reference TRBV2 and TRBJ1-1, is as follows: EPEVTQTPSHQVTQMGQEVILRCVPISNHLYFYWYRQILGQKVEFLVSFYNNEISEKSEIFDDQFSVERPDGSNFTLKIRSTKLEDSAMYFCASSESSTGDGEAFFGQGTRLTVV.

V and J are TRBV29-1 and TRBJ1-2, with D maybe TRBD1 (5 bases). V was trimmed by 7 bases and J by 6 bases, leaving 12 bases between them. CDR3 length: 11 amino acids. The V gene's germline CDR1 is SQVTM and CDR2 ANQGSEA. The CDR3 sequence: CSASGANGYTF. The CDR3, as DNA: TGCAGCGCTAGCGGGGCAAATGGCTACACCTTC.

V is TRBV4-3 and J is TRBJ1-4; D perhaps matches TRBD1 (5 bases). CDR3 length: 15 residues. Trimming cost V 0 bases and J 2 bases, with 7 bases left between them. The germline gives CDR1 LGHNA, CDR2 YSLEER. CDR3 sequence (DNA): TGCGCCAGCAGCCAAGACAGGGATACTAATGAAAAACTGTTTTTT. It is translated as CASSQDRDTNEKLFF.

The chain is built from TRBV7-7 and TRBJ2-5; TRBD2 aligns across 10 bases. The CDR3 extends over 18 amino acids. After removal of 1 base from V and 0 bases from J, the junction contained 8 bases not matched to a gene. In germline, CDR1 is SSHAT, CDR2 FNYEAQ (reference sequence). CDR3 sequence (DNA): TGTGCCAGCAGCTTAGAACCTAGCGGGGGTGACTACCAAGAGACCCAGTACTTC. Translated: CASSLEPSGGDYQETQYF.

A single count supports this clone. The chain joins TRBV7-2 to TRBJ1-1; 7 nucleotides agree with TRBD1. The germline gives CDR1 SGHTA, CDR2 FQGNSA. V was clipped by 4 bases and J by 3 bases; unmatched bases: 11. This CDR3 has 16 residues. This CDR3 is CASSSDREDQDTEAFF. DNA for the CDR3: TGTGCCAGCAGCTCAGACAGGGAGGATCAGGACACTGAAGCTTTCTTT.

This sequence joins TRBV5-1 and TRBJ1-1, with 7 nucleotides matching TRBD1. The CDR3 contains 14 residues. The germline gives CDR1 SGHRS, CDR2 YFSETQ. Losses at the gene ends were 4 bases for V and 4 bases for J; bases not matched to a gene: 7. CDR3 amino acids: CASSLQGQGTEAFF. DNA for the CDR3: TGCGCCAGCAGCCTACAGGGGCAGGGCACTGAAGCTTTCTTT. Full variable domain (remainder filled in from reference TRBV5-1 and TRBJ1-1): KAGVTQTPRYLIKTRGQQVTLSCSPISGHRSVSWYQQTPGQGLQFLFEYFSETQRNKGNFPGRFSGRQFSNSRSEMNVSTLELGDSALYLCASSLQGQGTEAFFGQGTRLTVV.

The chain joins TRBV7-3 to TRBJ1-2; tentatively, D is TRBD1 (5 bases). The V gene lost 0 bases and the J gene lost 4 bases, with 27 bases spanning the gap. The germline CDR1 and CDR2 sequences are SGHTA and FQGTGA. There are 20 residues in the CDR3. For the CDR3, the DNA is TGTGCCAGCAGCTTAACGTATAGTAGGGGAAACCGTCTTAGGTCCTATGGCTACACCTTC. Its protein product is CASSLTYSRGNRLRSYGYTF.

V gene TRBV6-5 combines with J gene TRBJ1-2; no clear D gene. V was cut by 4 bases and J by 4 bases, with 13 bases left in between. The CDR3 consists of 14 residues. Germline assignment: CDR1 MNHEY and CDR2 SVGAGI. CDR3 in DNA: TGTGCCAGCAGTTCCACCTCGGGGAGCTATGGCTACACCTTC. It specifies CASSSTSGSYGYTF.

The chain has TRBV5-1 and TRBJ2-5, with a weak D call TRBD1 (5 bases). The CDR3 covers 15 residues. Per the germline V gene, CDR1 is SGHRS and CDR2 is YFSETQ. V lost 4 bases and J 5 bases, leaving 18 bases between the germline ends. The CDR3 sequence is CASSARPGYAETQYF. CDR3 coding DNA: TGCGCCAGCAGCGCCCGCCCAGGGTATGCGGAGACCCAGTACTTC.

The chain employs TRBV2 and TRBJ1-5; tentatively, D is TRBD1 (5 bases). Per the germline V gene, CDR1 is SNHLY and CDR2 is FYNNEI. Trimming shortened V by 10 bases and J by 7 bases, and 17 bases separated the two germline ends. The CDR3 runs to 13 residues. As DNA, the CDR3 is TGTGCCACGGGGGGGGGAAACGGACAGCCCCAGCATTTT. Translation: CATGGGNGQPQHF.

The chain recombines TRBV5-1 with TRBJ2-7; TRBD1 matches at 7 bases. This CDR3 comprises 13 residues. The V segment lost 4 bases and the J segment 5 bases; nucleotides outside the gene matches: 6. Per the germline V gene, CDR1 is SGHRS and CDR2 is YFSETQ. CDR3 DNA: TGCGCCAGCAGCAGAAACAGGGGCCACGAGCAGTACTTC. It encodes CASSRNRGHEQYF.

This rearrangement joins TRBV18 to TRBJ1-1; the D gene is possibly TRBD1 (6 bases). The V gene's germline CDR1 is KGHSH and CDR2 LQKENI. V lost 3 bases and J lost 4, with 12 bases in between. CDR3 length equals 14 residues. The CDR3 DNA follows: TGTGCCAGCTCACCTTCAGGGGCCGGCACTGAAGCTTTCTTT. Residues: CASSPSGAGTEAFF.

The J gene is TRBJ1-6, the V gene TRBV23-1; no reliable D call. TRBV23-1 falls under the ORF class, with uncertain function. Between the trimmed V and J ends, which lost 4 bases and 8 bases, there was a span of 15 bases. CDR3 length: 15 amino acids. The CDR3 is CASSRRSGGDSPLHF. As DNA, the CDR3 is TGCGCCAGCAGTCGGCGTTCGGGCGGGGATTCACCCCTCCACTTT.

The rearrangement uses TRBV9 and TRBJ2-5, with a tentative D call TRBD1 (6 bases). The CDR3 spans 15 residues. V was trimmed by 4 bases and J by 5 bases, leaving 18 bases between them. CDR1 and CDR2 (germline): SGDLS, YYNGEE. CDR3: CASSSPRGSTETQYF. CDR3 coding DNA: TGTGCCAGCAGCTCTCCCAGGGGATCTACGGAGACCCAGTACTTC.

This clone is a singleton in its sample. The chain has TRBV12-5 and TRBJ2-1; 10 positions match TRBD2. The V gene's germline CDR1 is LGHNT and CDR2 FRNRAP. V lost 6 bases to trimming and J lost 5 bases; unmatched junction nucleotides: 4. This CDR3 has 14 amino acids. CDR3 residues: CASGLGLADNEQFF. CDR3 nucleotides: TGTGCTAGTGGCCTAGGACTAGCGGACAATGAGCAGTTCTTC.

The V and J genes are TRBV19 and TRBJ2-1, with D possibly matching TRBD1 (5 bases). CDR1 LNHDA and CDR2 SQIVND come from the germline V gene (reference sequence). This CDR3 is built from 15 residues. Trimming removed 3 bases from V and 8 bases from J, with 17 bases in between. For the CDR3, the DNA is TGTGCCAGTAGTATTAGGACAACCCCGAGAGATGAGCAGTTCTTC. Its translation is CASSIRTTPRDEQFF.

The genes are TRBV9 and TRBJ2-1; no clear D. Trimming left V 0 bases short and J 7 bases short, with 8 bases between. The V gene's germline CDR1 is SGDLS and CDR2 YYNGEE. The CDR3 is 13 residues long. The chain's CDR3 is CASSVDSRNEQFF. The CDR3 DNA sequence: TGTGCCAGCAGCGTAGACTCGAGGAATGAGCAGTTCTTC.